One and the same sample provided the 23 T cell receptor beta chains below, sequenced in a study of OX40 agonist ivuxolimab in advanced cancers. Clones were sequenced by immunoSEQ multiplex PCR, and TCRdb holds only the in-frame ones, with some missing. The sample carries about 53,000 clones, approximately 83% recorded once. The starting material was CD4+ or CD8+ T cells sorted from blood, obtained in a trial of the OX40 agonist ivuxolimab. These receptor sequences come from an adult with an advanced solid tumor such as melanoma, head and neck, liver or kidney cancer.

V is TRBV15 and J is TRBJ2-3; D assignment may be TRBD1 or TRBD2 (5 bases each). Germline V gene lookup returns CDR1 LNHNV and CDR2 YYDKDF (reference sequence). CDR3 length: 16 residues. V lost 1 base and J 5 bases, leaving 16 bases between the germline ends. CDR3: CATSRVTGRGEDTQYF. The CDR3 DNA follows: TGTGCCACCAGCAGAGTGACTGGGCGAGGGGAAGATACGCAGTATTTT. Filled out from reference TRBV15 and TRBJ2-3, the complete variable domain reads DAMVIQNPRYQVTQFGKPVTLSCSQTLNHNVMYWYQQKSSQAPKLLFHYYDKDFNNEADTPDNFQSRRPNTSFCFLDIRSPGLGDTAMYLCATSRVTGRGEDTQYFGPGTRLTVL.

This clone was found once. CDR3 in amino acids: CASSLQGYGANVLTF. DNA of the CDR3: TGTGCCAGCAGCTTACAGGGGTACGGGGCCAACGTCCTGACTTTC. The V gene is TRBV7-9, the J gene TRBJ2-6; maybe TRBD1 (6 bases). V lost 2 bases and J 4 bases, leaving 9 bases between the germline ends. The CDR3 is made up of 15 amino acids. Germline V gives CDR1 SEHNR, CDR2 FQNEAQ (reference sequence).

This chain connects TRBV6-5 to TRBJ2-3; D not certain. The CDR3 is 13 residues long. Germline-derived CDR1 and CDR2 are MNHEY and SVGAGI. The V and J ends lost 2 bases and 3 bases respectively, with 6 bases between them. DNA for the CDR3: TGTGCCAGCAGTTACAGAAGTACAGATACGCAGTATTTT. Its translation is CASSYRSTDTQYF.

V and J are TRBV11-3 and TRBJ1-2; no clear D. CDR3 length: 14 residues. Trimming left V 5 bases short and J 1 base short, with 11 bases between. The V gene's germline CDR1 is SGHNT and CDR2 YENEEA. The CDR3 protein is CASSGRLNNYGYTF. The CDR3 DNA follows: TGTGCCAGCAGCGGGCGACTCAATAACTATGGCTACACCTTC.

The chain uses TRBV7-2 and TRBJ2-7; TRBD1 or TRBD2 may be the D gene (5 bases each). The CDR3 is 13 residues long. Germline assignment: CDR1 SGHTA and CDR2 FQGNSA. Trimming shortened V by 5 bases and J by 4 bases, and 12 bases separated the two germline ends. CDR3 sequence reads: CASSPQRGYEQYF. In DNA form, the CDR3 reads TGTGCCAGCAGCCCCCAGAGGGGTTACGAGCAGTACTTC.

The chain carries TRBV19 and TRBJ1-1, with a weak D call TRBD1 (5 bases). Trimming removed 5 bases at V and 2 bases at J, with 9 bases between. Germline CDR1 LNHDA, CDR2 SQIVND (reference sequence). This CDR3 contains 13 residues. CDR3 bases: TGTGCCAGTAGTCCGACAGTTAACACTGAAGCTTTCTTT. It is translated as CASSPTVNTEAFF.

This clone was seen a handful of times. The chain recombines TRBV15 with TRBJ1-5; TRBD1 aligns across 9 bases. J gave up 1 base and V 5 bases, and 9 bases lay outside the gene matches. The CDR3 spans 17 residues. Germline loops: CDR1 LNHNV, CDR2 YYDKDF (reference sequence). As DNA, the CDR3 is TGTGCCACCAGCGGGAGACAGGGGGTTTTGAGCAATCAGCCCCAGCATTTT. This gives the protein CATSGRQGVLSNQPQHF.

The CDR3 coding sequence is TGTGCCAGCAGCTTATGGGGGTCCACTGAAGCTTTCTTT. Translating it yields CASSLWGSTEAFF. The chain recombines TRBV11-3 with TRBJ1-1; D is perhaps TRBD1 (5 bases). Trimming removed 2 bases at V and 4 bases at J, with 8 bases between. The germline gives CDR1 SGHNT, CDR2 YENEEA. CDR3 length equals 13 residues.

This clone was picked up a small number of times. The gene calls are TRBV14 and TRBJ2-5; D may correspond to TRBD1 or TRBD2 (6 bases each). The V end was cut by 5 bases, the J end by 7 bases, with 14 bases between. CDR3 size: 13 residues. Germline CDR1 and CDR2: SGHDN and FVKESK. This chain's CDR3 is CASSSGALGTQYF. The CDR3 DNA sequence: TGTGCCAGCAGCTCGGGGGCATTGGGGACCCAGTACTTC. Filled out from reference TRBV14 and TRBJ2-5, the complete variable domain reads EAGVTQFPSHSVIEKGQTVTLRCDPISGHDNLYWYRRVMGKEIKFLLHFVKESKQDESGMPNNRFLAERTGGTYSTLKVQPAELEDSGVYFCASSSGALGTQYFGPGTRLLVL.

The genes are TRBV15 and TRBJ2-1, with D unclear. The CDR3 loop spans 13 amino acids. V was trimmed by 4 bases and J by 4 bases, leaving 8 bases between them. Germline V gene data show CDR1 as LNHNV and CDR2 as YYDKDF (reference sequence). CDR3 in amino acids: CATSNFRYNEQFF. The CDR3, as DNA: TGTGCCACCAGCAACTTCCGGTACAATGAGCAGTTCTTC.

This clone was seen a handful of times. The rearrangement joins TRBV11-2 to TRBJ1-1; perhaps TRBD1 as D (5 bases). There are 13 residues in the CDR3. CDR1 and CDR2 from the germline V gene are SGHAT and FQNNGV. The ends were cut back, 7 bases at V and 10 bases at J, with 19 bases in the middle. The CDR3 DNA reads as TGTGCCAGCACTTCTCAAGGGGTTTCAAGAGCTTTCTTT. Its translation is CASTSQGVSRAFF. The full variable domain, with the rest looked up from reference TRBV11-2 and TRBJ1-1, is EAGVAQSPRYKIIEKRQSVAFWCNPISGHATLYWYQQILGQGPKLLIQFQNNGVVDDSQLPKDRFSAERLKGVDSTLKIQPAKLEDSAVYLCASTSQGVSRAFFGQGTRLTVV.

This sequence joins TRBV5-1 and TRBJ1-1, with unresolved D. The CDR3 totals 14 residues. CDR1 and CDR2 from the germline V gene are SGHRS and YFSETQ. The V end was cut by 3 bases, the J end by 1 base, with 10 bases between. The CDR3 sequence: CASSSLLGNTEAFF. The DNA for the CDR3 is TGCGCCAGCAGCTCCCTACTTGGGAACACTGAAGCTTTCTTT.

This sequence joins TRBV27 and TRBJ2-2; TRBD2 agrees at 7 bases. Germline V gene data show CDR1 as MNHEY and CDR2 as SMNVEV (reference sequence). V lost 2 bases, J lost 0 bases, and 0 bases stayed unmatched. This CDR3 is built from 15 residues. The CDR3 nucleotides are TGTGCCAGCAGTTTAGCGGGAGCGAACACCGGGGAGCTGTTTTTT. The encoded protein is CASSLAGANTGELFF.

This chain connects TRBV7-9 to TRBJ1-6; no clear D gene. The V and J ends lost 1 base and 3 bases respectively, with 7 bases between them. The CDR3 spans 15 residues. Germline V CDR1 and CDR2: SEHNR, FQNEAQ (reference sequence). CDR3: CASSLDGGYNSPLHF. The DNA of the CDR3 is TGTGCCAGCAGCTTAGATGGAGGCTATAATTCACCCCTCCACTTT.

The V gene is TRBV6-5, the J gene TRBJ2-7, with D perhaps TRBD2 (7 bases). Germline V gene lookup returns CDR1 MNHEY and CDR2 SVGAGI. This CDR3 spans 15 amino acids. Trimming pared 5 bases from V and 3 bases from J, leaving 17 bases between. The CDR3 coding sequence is TGTGCCAGCAGTAAGGGGGGGCAAAGCTACTACGAGCAGTACTTC. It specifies CASSKGGQSYYEQYF.

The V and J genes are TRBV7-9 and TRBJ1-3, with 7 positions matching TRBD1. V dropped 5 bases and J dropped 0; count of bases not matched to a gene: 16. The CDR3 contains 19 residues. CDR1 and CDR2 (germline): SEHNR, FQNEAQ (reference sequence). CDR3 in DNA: TGTGCCAGCAGCCCTACCAGATTGGACAGGTCCTACTCTGGAAACACCATATATTTT. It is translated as CASSPTRLDRSYSGNTIYF.

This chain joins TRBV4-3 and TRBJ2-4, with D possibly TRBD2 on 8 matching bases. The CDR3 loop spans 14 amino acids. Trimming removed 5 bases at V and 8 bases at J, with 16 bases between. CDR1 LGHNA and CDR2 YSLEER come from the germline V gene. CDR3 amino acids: CASSIRQGLDIQYF. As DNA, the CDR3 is TGCGCCAGCAGCATACGACAGGGACTAGACATTCAGTACTTC.

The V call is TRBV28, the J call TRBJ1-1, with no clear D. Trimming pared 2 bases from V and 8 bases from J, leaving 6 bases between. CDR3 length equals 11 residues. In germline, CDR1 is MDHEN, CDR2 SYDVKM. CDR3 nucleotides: TGTGCCAGCAGTTTACGCGGGGAAGCTTTCTTT. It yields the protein CASSLRGEAFF.

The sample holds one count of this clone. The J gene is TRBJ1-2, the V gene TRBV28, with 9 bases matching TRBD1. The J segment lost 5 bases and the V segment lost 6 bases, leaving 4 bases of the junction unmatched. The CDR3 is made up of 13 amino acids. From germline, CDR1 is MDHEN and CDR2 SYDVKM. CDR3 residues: CASSRGQGYGYTF. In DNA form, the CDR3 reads TGTGCCAGCAGCAGGGGACAGGGATATGGCTACACCTTC.

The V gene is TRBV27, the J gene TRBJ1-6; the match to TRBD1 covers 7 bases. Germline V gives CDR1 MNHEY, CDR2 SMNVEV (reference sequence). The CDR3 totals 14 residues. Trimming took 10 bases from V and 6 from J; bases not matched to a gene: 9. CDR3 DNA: TGTGCCACCAAAACGGACAGGAGTAATTCACCCCTCCACTTT. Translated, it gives CATKTDRSNSPLHF.

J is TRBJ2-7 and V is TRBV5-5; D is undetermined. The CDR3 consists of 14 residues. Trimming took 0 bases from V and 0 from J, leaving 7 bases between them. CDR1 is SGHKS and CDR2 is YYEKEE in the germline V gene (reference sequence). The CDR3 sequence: CASSLGLISYEQYF. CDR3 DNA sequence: TGTGCCAGCAGCTTGGGACTGATCTCCTACGAGCAGTACTTC.

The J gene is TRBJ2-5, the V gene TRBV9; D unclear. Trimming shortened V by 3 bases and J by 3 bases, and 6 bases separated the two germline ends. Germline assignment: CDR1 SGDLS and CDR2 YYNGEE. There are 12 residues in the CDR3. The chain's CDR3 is CASSAWEETQYF. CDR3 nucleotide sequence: TGTGCCAGCAGCGCTTGGGAAGAGACCCAGTACTTC.

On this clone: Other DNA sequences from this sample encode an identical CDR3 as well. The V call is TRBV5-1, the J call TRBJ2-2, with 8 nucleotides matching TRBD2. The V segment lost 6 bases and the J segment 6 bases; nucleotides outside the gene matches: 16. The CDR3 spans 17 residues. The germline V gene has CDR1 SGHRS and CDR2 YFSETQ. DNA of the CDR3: TGCGCCAGCACACGACCTATCGCGGGGGGTTTTGCCGGGGAGCTGTTTTTT. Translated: CASTRPIAGGFAGELFF.